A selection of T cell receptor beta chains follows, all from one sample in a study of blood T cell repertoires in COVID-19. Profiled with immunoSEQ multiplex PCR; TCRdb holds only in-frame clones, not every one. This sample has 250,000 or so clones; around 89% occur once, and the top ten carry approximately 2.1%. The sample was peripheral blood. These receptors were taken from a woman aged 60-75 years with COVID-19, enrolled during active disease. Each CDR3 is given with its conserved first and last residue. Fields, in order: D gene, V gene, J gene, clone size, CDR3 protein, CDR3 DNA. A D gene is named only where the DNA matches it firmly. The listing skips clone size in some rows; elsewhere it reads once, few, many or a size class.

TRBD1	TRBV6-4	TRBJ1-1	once	CASSDRYRGPNTEAFF	TGTGCCAGCAGTGACCGATACAGGGGGCCGAACACTGAAGCTTTCTTT
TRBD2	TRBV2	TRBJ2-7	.	CASRAGTSGGEQYF	TGTGCCAGCAGAGCCGGGACTAGCGGGGGCGAGCAGTACTTC
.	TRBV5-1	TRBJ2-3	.	CASSRSTDTQYF	TGCGCCAGCAGCCGGAGCACAGATACGCAGTATTTT
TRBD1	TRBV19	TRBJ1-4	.	CASSMGQGDEKLFF	TGTGCCAGTAGTATGGGACAGGGGGATGAAAAACTGTTTTTT
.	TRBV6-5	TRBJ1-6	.	CASSYYGGSNSPLHF	TGTGCCAGCAGTTACTATGGGGGGTCTAATTCACCCCTCCACTTT
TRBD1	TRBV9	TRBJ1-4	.	CASSVDLQGAYNEKLFF	TGTGCCAGCAGCGTAGATCTACAGGGGGCGTATAATGAAAAACTGTTTTTT
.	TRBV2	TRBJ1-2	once	CASTAWEGRGGYTF	TGTGCCAGCACTGCCTGGGAGGGGAGGGGTGGCTACACCTTC
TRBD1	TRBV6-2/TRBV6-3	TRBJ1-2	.	CASSYFLGQVYGYTF	TGTGCCAGCAGTTATTTTCTGGGACAGGTCTATGGCTACACCTTC
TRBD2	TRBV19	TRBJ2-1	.	CASSKRLAGAPNEQFF	TGTGCCAGTAGTAAACGACTAGCGGGGGCCCCTAATGAGCAGTTCTTC
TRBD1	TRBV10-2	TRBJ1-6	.	CASSDSRDSSYNSPLHF	TGCGCCAGCAGTGATTCTAGGGACAGCTCCTATAATTCACCCCTCCACTTT
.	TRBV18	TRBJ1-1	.	CASSERTEAFF	TGTGCCAGCTCCGAGAGGACTGAAGCTTTCTTT
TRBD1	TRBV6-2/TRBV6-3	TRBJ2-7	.	CASSYPRQGIGYEQYF	TGTGCCAGCAGTTACCCACGACAGGGAATAGGGTACGAGCAGTACTTC
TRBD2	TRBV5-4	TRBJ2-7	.	CASSWRGTFYEQYF	TGTGCCAGCAGCTGGCGGGGGACTTTTTACGAGCAGTACTTC
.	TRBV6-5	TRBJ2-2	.	CASRRSGANTGELFF	TGTGCCAGCAGACGTAGCGGCGCGAACACCGGGGAGCTGTTTTTT
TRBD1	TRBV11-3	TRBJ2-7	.	CASSLDRVSHEQYF	TGTGCCAGCAGCCTGGACAGGGTTTCCCACGAGCAGTACTTC
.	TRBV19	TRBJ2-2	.	CASSRYRGTGELFF	TGTGCCAGTAGCCGGTATAGGGGCACCGGGGAGCTGTTTTTT
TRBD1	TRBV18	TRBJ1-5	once	CASSPVPDRLNQPQHF	TGTGCCAGCTCACCAGTCCCGGACAGGCTCAATCAGCCCCAGCATTTT
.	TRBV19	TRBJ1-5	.	CASSIGLRTGNQPQHF	TGTGCCAGTAGTATAGGTCTTAGGACAGGCAATCAGCCCCAGCATTTT
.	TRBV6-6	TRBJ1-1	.	CASSYGEDTEAFF	TGTGCCAGCAGTTACGGGGAGGACACTGAAGCTTTCTTT
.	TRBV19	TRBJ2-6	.	CASSMEPSGANVLTF	TGTGCCAGTAGTATGGAGCCCTCCGGGGCCAACGTCCTGACTTTC
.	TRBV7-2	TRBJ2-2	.	CASSYLTGNTGELFF	TGTGCCAGCAGCTACCTGACAGGAAACACCGGGGAGCTGTTTTTT
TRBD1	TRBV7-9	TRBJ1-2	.	CASSPNRDRGGYTF	TGTGCCAGCAGCCCGAACCGGGACAGGGGTGGCTACACCTTC
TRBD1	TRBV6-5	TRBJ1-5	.	CASSQGGSQPQHF	TGTGCCAGCAGCCAGGGGGGTAGTCAGCCCCAGCATTTT
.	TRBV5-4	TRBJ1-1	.	CASSFQHGGSTEAFF	TGTGCCAGCAGCTTCCAACACGGTGGGAGCACTGAAGCTTTCTTT
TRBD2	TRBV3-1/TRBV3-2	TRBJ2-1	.	CASSQVALAGKDEQFF	TGTGCCAGCAGCCAAGTCGCACTAGCGGGGAAGGATGAGCAGTTCTTC
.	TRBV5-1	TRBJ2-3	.	CASSRHKGTDTQYF	TGCGCCAGCAGCCGACACAAGGGCACAGATACGCAGTATTTT
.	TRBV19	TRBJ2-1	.	CASSIARGSYNEQFF	TGTGCCAGTAGTATAGCAAGGGGCTCCTACAATGAGCAGTTCTTC
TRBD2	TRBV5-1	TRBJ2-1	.	CASSLRGGPYNEQFF	TGTGCCAGCAGCTTGCGGGGGGGCCCCTACAATGAGCAGTTCTTC
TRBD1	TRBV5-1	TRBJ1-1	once	CASSLRDRGLTEAFF	TGCGCCAGCAGCCTCCGGGACAGGGGGTTGACTGAAGCTTTCTTT